Below, 25 T cell receptor beta chains from the same sample are listed, as sequenced in a study of blood T cell repertoires in COVID-19. Generated by immunoSEQ multiplex PCR, the TCRdb table keeps only in-frame clones and is missing some. Of approximately 200,000 clones listed, 87% are singletons. Material: peripheral blood. These TCRs come from a man in his sixties who had recovered from COVID-19.

This rearrangement joins TRBV5-4 to TRBJ1-5; 7 positions agree with TRBD1. Unmatched junction bases numbered 8, after V lost 3 bases and J lost 5 bases. Germline loops: CDR1 SGHNT, CDR2 YYREEE (reference sequence). The CDR3 has 15 residues. The CDR3 bases are TGTGCCAGCAGCTCTACAGGGGAAATGGATCAGCCCCAGCATTTT. It specifies CASSSTGEMDQPQHF.

The genes are TRBV30 and TRBJ1-3; 10 bases map to TRBD1. Trimming took 4 bases from V and 3 from J; bases not matched to a gene: 6. From germline, CDR1 is GTSNPN and CDR2 SVGIG (reference sequence). The CDR3 has 15 amino acids. The chain's CDR3 is CAWTGQGMGGNTIYF. The CDR3 DNA follows: TGTGCCTGGACGGGACAGGGGATGGGTGGAAACACCATATATTTT.

The rearrangement joins TRBV7-8 to TRBJ1-6; D unclear. CDR1 is SGHVS and CDR2 is FQNEAQ in the germline V gene. The CDR3 covers 16 residues. Deletions cut 1 base from V and 7 bases from J, with 14 bases between. The CDR3 region is CASSLGALGWNSPLHF. The CDR3 DNA follows: TGTGCCAGCAGCTTAGGGGCGCTTGGTTGGAATTCACCCCTCCACTTT.

The chain is built from TRBV3-1 (or the pseudogene TRBV3-2) and TRBJ2-2, with unresolved D. The CDR3 contains 13 residues. Germline values: CDR1 LGHDT, CDR2 YNNKEL (reference sequence). Trimming stripped 0 bases from V and 6 bases from J, with 5 bases between. Here the CDR3 reads CASSQDQAGELFF. The CDR3 coding sequence is TGTGCCAGCAGCCAAGACCAGGCCGGGGAGCTGTTTTTT.

This clone came up once. The V call is TRBV18, the J call TRBJ1-2; D gene ambiguous. Germline V gene sequence: CDR1 KGHSH, CDR2 LQKENI. The V gene lost 0 bases and the J gene lost 2 bases, with 16 bases spanning the gap. The CDR3 sequence is 17 residues long. CDR3: CASSPPPVTSSNYGYTF. The CDR3 coding sequence is TGTGCCAGCTCACCACCTCCGGTAACGAGTAGCAACTATGGCTACACCTTC.

The chain combines TRBV19 with TRBJ1-2; TRBD1 is a possible D gene (6 bases). The germline gives CDR1 LNHDA, CDR2 SQIVND (reference sequence). V was shortened by 1 base and J by 3 bases, with 12 bases between the two germline ends. The CDR3 has 15 amino acids. CDR3 in amino acids: CASSIAPTGYYGYTF. The CDR3, as DNA: TGTGCCAGTAGTATAGCCCCCACAGGGTACTATGGCTACACCTTC.

The DNA for the CDR3 is TGTGCCAGCCGCACAGGGGGTGCGGGAGCTAAGGGGGAGCTGTTTTTT. This gives the protein CASRTGGAGAKGELFF. The chain is built from TRBV28 and TRBJ2-2; TRBD1 is a possible D gene (8 bases). Trimming pared 8 bases from V and 8 bases from J, leaving 24 bases between. The germline CDR1 and CDR2 sequences are MDHEN and SYDVKM. The CDR3 is 16 amino acids.

This clone was recorded once. The chain is built from TRBV9 and TRBJ2-3, with 11 bases lining up with TRBD1. Germline-derived CDR1 and CDR2 are SGDLS and YYNGEE. The CDR3 is 15 amino acids. The V and J ends lost 2 bases and 6 bases, in that order; junction bases with no gene match: 5. In DNA form, the CDR3 reads TGTGCCAGCAGCGTCCGGGACAGGGGGTCCGATACGCAGTATTTT. Protein: CASSVRDRGSDTQYF.

The chain carries TRBV7-2 and TRBJ2-3, with D possibly being TRBD2 (7 bases). Per germline, CDR1 SGHTA and CDR2 FQGNSA. Trimming took off 5 bases at V and 1 base at J, with 13 bases between the two ends. This CDR3 contains 15 residues. CDR3 nucleotide sequence: TGTGCCAGCAGCCGGGGGGCACAAGGCACAGATACGCAGTATTTT. This gives the protein CASSRGAQGTDTQYF.

The chain is built from TRBV30 and TRBJ1-3; TRBD1 is a possible D gene (6 bases). Trimming left V 3 bases short and J 0 bases short, with 15 bases between. The CDR3 consists of 16 residues. Per germline, CDR1 GTSNPN and CDR2 SVGIG (reference sequence). CDR3 amino acids: CAWRTTGKDSGNTIYF. The CDR3 coding sequence is TGTGCCTGGAGGACAACAGGGAAAGACTCTGGAAACACCATATATTTT.

The chain combines TRBV28 with TRBJ2-3; TRBD2 agrees at 9 bases. The length of the CDR3 is 14 residues. J lost 2 bases, V lost 4 bases, and 1 base had no gene match. Per the germline V gene, CDR1 is MDHEN and CDR2 is SYDVKM. The CDR3 spells CASSSSGATDTQYF. The DNA for the CDR3 is TGTGCCAGCAGTTCTAGCGGGGCCACAGATACGCAGTATTTT.

The rearrangement links TRBV10-3 to TRBJ2-1, with D perhaps matching TRBD1 (5 bases). Germline CDR1 reads ENHRY; CDR2 reads SYGVKD. CDR3 size: 14 residues. Trimming removed 8 bases from V and 6 bases from J, with 17 bases in between. CDR3 nucleotide sequence: TGTGCCATCGATCCGGCAGGGAAAGGCAATGAGCAGTTCTTC. Translating gives CAIDPAGKGNEQFF.

J is TRBJ1-1 and V is TRBV3-1 (or the pseudogene TRBV3-2); D gene unclear. The CDR3 loop spans 13 amino acids. V was cut by 5 bases and J by 1 base, with 8 bases left in between. Looked up from germline, CDR1 is LGHDT and CDR2 is YNNKEL (reference sequence). DNA for the CDR3: TGTGCCAGCAGCGTTAACAGGAACACTGAAGCTTTCTTT. Its protein is CASSVNRNTEAFF.

The chain combines TRBV6-6 with TRBJ2-7; 9 bases agree with TRBD1. The CDR3 is made up of 13 amino acids. Germline lookup yields CDR1 MNHNY and CDR2 SVGAGI (reference sequence). The V and J ends lost 6 bases and 4 bases, in that order; junction bases with no gene match: 4. The CDR3 sequence is CASRRDRVYEQYF. CDR3 DNA: TGTGCCAGCAGGAGGGACAGGGTATACGAGCAGTACTTC.

This rearrangement joins TRBV4-2 to TRBJ1-1, with a tentative D call TRBD1 (5 bases). Germline V lookup: CDR1 LGHNA, CDR2 YNFKEQ. V lost 2 bases to trimming and J lost 2 bases, with 9 bases between them. CDR3 length equals 14 residues. CDR3 sequence reads: CASSQLDSNTEAFF. The CDR3 DNA is TGTGCCAGCAGCCAACTTGACAGCAACACTGAAGCTTTCTTT.

The chain is built from TRBV28 and TRBJ2-7, with 9 bases aligning to TRBD2. Germline lookup yields CDR1 MDHEN and CDR2 SYDVKM. This CDR3 has 19 residues. After removal of 6 bases from V and 2 bases from J, the junction contained 20 bases not matched to a gene. The DNA for the CDR3 is TGTGCCAGCAGCTACCTCTATCGTGTCGGACTAGCGAGCCCCTACGAGCAGTACTTC. As protein: CASSYLYRVGLASPYEQYF.

This clone occurred a few times. The chain employs TRBV5-1 and TRBJ2-1, with D unresolved. V lost 0 bases and J 8 bases, leaving 6 bases between the germline ends. The CDR3 loop spans 12 amino acids. CDR1 is SGHRS, CDR2 YFSETQ, per germline. CDR3 sequence (DNA): TGCGCCAGCAGCTTGGTTGTCTATGAGCAGTTCTTC. It codes for CASSLVVYEQFF.

This chain uses TRBV15 with TRBJ2-2; D not certain. The germline CDR1 and CDR2 sequences are LNHNV and YYDKDF (reference sequence). The V gene lost 0 bases and the J gene lost 5 bases, with 4 bases spanning the gap. The CDR3 runs to 13 residues. CDR3 amino acids: CATSREITGELFF. For the CDR3, the DNA is TGTGCCACCAGCAGAGAAATAACCGGGGAGCTGTTTTTT.

J is TRBJ2-7 and V is TRBV5-1, with D hard to call. Deletions cut 3 bases from V and 4 bases from J, with 5 bases between. The CDR3 spans 11 residues. Germline lookup yields CDR1 SGHRS and CDR2 YFSETQ. The chain's CDR3 is CASSSAYEQYF. The DNA for the CDR3 is TGCGCCAGCAGCTCCGCGTACGAGCAGTACTTC.

The chain has TRBV10-3 and TRBJ1-5; the D gene is possibly TRBD1 (6 bases). Germline V gives CDR1 ENHRY, CDR2 SYGVKD. The ends were cut back, 10 bases at V and 2 bases at J, with 12 bases in the middle. The CDR3 runs to 13 residues. The CDR3, as DNA: TGTGCCACCAACTCAGGGGGCAATCAGCCCCAGCATTTT. Encoded protein: CATNSGGNQPQHF.

The CDR3, as DNA: TGTGCCAGCAGTTACCCAAACACCGGGGAGCTGTTTTTT. Its protein product is CASSYPNTGELFF. J is TRBJ2-2 and V is TRBV6-2 or TRBV6-3; D not certain. V was pared by 2 bases and J by 2 bases, with 3 bases between. The germline V gene has CDR1 MNHEY and CDR2 SVGEGT. The CDR3 extends over 13 amino acids.

The chain carries TRBV6-1 and TRBJ2-4, with D possibly being TRBD2 (6 bases). CDR1 MNHNS and CDR2 SASEGT come from the germline V gene. With 4 bases removed from V and 4 bases from J, the gap between germline ends came to 17 bases. The CDR3 has 16 amino acids. CDR3 nucleotides: TGTGCCAGCAGTGCGACGGGACTTTCAATTAAAAACATTCAGTACTTC. Translating it yields CASSATGLSIKNIQYF.

The chain employs TRBV27 and TRBJ1-4; D possibly corresponds to TRBD1 (5 bases). Trimming cost V 4 bases and J 0 bases, with 15 bases left between them. The germline V gene has CDR1 MNHEY and CDR2 SMNVEV (reference sequence). The CDR3 is 17 residues long. CDR3 sequence reads: CASSSKGTGATNEKLFF. The CDR3 DNA sequence: TGTGCCAGCAGTTCCAAGGGGACGGGGGCAACTAATGAAAAACTGTTTTTT.

CDR3 coding DNA: TGTGCCAGCAGCTTGAAAGGGGAGAACACTGAAGCTTTCTTT. It yields the protein CASSLKGENTEAFF. This chain connects TRBV5-4 to TRBJ1-1; TRBD1 might be the D (5 bases). V was shortened by 1 base and J by 1 base, with 8 bases between the two germline ends. CDR1 SGHNT and CDR2 YYREEE come from the germline V gene (reference sequence). This CDR3 spans 14 amino acids.

This chain joins TRBV19 and TRBJ2-1, with 8 bases matching TRBD2. The junction had 8 bases not matched to a gene; V was cut back by 9 bases and J by 4 bases. Germline CDR1 LNHDA, CDR2 SQIVND (reference sequence). The CDR3 runs to 14 residues. CDR3 sequence reads: CASAAGGLYNEQFF. The DNA for the CDR3 is TGTGCCAGCGCCGCGGGGGGTTTATACAATGAGCAGTTCTTC.